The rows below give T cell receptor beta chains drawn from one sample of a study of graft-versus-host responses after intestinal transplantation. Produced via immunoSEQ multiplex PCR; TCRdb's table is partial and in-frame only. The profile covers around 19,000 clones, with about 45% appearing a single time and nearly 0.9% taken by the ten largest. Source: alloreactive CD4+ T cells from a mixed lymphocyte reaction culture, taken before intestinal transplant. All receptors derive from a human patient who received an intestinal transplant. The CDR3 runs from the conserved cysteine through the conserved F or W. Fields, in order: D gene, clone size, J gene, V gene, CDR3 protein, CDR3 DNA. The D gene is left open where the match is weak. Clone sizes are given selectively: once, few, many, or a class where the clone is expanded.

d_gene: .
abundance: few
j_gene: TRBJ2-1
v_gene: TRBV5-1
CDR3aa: CASSLGGPSHQFF
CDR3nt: TGCGCCAGCAGCTTGGGCGGGCCCTCCCACCAGTTCTTC

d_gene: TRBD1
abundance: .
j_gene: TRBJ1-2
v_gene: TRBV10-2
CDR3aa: CASSRQGEGYGYTF
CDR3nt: TGCGCCAGCAGTCGACAGGGCGAGGGCTATGGCTACACCTTC

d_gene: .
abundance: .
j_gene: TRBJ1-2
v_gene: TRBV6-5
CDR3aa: CASSPRVPYGYTF
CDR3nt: TGTGCCAGCAGTCCCAGGGTACCCTATGGCTACACCTTC

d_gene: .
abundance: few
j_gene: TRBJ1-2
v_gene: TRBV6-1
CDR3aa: CASGPRGFNGYTF
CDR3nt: TGTGCCAGCGGGCCCAGGGGTTTTAATGGCTACACCTTC

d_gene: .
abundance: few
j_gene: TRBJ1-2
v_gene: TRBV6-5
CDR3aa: CASRQGSYGYTF
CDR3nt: TGTGCCAGCAGACAGGGCAGCTATGGCTACACCTTC

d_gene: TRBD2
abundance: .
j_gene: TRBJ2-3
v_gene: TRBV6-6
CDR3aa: CASGLAGGTDTQYF
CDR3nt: TGTGCCAGCGGACTAGCGGGGGGCACAGATACGCAGTATTTT

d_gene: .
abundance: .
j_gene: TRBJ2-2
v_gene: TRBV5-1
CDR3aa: CASSLVGNRVITGELFF
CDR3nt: TGCGCCAGCAGCTTGGTTGGCAACAGGGTAATCACCGGGGAGCTGTTTTTT

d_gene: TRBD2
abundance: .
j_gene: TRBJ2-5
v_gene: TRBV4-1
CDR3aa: CASSPRGVGTQYF
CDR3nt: TGCGCCAGCAGCCCTCGGGGGGTGGGGACCCAGTACTTC

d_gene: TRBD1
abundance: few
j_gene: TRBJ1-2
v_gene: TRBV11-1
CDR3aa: CASSPTGGTNYGYTF
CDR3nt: TGTGCCAGCAGCCCAACAGGGGGAACGAACTATGGCTACACCTTC

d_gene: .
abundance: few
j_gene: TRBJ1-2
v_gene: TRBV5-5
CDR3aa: CASSLGRGGYTF
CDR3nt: TGTGCCAGCAGCTTGGGCCGGGGTGGCTACACCTTC

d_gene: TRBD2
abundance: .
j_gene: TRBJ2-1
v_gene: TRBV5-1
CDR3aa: CASSSSWGGRDEQFF
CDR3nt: TGCGCCAGCAGTTCCTCGTGGGGAGGGAGGGATGAGCAGTTCTTC

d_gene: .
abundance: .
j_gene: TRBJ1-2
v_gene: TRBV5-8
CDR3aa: CASSLVGGEPGYGYTF
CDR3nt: TGTGCCAGCAGCTTGGTCGGCGGGGAGCCTGGCTATGGCTACACCTTC

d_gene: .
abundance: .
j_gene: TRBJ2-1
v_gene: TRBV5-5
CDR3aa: CASSLTDSSYNEQFF
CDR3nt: TGTGCCAGCAGCTTGACAGACAGCTCCTACAATGAGCAGTTCTTC

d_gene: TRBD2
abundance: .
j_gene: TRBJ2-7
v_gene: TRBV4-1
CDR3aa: CASSPRGGYEQYF
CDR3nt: TGCGCCAGCAGCCCCCGCGGGGGCTACGAGCAGTACTTC

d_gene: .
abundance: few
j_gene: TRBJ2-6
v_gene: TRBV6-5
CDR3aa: CASSYQGNSGANVLTF
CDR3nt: TGTGCCAGCAGTTATCAGGGGAACTCTGGGGCCAACGTCCTGACTTTC

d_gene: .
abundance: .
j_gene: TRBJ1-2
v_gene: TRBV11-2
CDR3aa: CASSLTGSYGYTF
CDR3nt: TGTGCCAGCAGCTTAACAGGGAGCTATGGCTACACCTTC